Sequencing of this T cell receptor (beta chain) was carried out in a study of blood T cell repertoires in COVID-19. Across the whole study: Researchers got acute and convalescent COVID-19 samples from the United States, Italy and Spain. PBMCs, B-cell-depleted T cells, or T cells provided the cDNA or gDNA that made up the material.

Original processing methods: Cell counts per sample came from amplifying reference gene primers. Data came from immunoSEQ multiplex PCR; TCRdb stores just in-frame clones and leaves some out. V, J and clone size reflect that table, while D and trimming were determined from the DNA. Seen here are 250,000 to 300,000 clones, over 80% observed once, and the top ten hold less than 6%. Germline-derived CDR1 and CDR2 are ENHRY and SYGVKD. V lost 7 bases, J lost 0 bases, and 10 bases lay in between. The CDR3 has 14 amino acids. Input material: peripheral blood. This TCR was sampled from a man in his sixties who had recovered from COVID-19. This sequence joins TRBV10-3 and TRBJ1-3; D may be TRBD1 (6 bases). The CDR3 DNA sequence: TGTGCCATCACCCGGGACATCTCTGGAAACACCATATATTTT. Its translation: CAITRDISGNTIYF.